This T cell receptor beta chain emerged from a study of T cell responses to AZD1222 COVID-19 vaccine. This clone was counted once. Method: immunoSEQ multiplex PCR; TCRdb's copy keeps in-frame clones and lacks some. The sample shows more than 95,000 clones, around 84% of them seen only once. This CDR3 contains 16 residues. CDR1 and CDR2 from the germline V gene are LNHDA and SQIVND (reference sequence). Trimming took 3 bases from V and 0 from J, leaving 11 bases between them. The input for sequencing was peripheral blood, taken 28 days after the second AZD1222 dose. The chain employs TRBV19 and TRBJ2-2; D may be TRBD2 (5 bases). The source of this sequence is an adult who received the AZD1222 COVID-19 vaccine. The CDR3 sequence: CASSIYSGANTGELFF. The CDR3 nucleotides are TGTGCCAGTAGTATTTATTCCGGGGCGAACACCGGGGAGCTGTTTTTT. Using reference TRBV19 and TRBJ2-2 for the parts outside the CDR3, the full variable domain is DGGITQSPKYLFRKEGQNVTLSCEQNLNHDAMYWYRQDPGQGLRLIYYSQIVNDFQKGDIAEGYSVSREKKESFPLTVTSAQKNPTAFYLCASSIYSGANTGELFFGEGSRLTVL.